These 24 T cell receptor beta chains came from one sample sequenced in a study of radiotherapy plus CTLA-4 blockade in lung cancer. TCRdb keeps only in-frame clones here, not all; method: immunoSEQ multiplex PCR. The sample has about 78,000 clones, 86% seen once. Sequencing was performed on peripheral blood, taken from a patient treated with radiotherapy plus ipilimumab. The source is a human donor with non-small cell lung cancer who had a partial response to radiotherapy plus ipilimumab.

The sample holds a few counts of this clone. The rearrangement uses TRBV7-6 and TRBJ2-1; D ambiguous. There are 13 residues in the CDR3. V lost 1 base and J 5 bases, leaving 6 bases between the germline ends. CDR1 is SGHVS, CDR2 FNYEAQ, per germline. The CDR3 spells CASSLGSNNEQFF. Here the CDR3 DNA reads TGTGCCAGCAGCTTAGGGTCTAACAATGAGCAGTTCTTC.

The chain is built from TRBV7-8 and TRBJ2-3, with a possible D match to TRBD1 (5 bases). Trimming left V 5 bases short and J 2 bases short, with 11 bases between. Germline CDR1 reads SGHVS; CDR2 reads FQNEAQ. This CDR3 has 14 residues. CDR3 amino acids: CASSPRGFTDTQYF. The CDR3 DNA follows: TGTGCCAGCAGCCCTAGGGGTTTCACAGATACGCAGTATTTT.

This rearrangement joins TRBV19 to TRBJ1-2; TRBD1 aligns across 7 bases. V shed 7 bases and J 2 bases; nucleotides not matched to a gene: 7. Germline loops: CDR1 LNHDA, CDR2 SQIVND (reference sequence). The CDR3 contains 14 residues. CDR3 coding DNA: TGTGCCAGTACCCGGACAGGAGAAAACTATGGCTACACCTTC. It specifies CASTRTGENYGYTF.

Note on this clone: Relative to the germline gene, one junction end is altered; a read error may explain this. This chain uses TRBV30 with TRBJ2-1; 13 bases match TRBD2. This CDR3 contains 15 residues. CDR1 and CDR2 (germline): GTSNPN, SVGIG (reference sequence). The CDR3, as DNA: TGTGCCTGGAGTCAGACTAGCGGGAGGCTCCTTCCCCCTCTCTTC. Amino acids: CAWSQTSGRLLPPLF. The full variable domain, with the rest looked up from reference TRBV30 and TRBJ2-1, is SQTIHQWPATLVQPVGSPLSLECTVEGTSNPNLYWYRQAAGRGLQLLFYSVGIGQISSEVPQNLSASRPQDRQFILSSKKLLLSDSGFYLCAWSQTSGRLLPPLFGPGTRLTVL.

Only one count was recorded for this clone. The gene calls are TRBV30 and TRBJ1-4, with a tentative D call TRBD1 (6 bases). Trimming stripped 4 bases from V and 8 bases from J, with 20 bases between. The CDR3 consists of 15 residues. Germline lookup yields CDR1 GTSNPN and CDR2 SVGIG (reference sequence). The DNA for the CDR3 is TGTGCCTGGAAAGTCGGGGACACGGTGGGGGAAAAACTGTTTTTT. It codes for CAWKVGDTVGEKLFF.

The J gene is TRBJ1-1, the V gene TRBV28; 8 nucleotides agree with TRBD1. CDR3 length: 17 residues. V lost 6 bases, J lost 0 bases, and 12 bases stayed unmatched. Germline lookup yields CDR1 MDHEN and CDR2 SYDVKM. The CDR3: CASSPPRDRYMNTEAFF. The CDR3 DNA follows: TGTGCCAGCAGCCCGCCCCGGGACAGGTACATGAACACTGAAGCTTTCTTT.

The chain links TRBV28 to TRBJ2-4; 7 nucleotides match TRBD2. This CDR3 is 14 amino acids long. CDR1 and CDR2 (germline): MDHEN, SYDVKM. Trimming at V came to 3 bases and at J to 11 bases, leaving 10 bases not matched to a gene. CDR3 sequence reads: CASSFLSGRGVQYF. In nucleotides, the CDR3 is TGTGCCAGCAGTTTTCTTTCAGGGAGGGGAGTTCAGTACTTC.

The chain recombines TRBV9 with TRBJ2-3, with 7 bases lining up with TRBD1. J gave up 7 bases and V 3 bases, and 11 bases lay outside the gene matches. Germline V lookup: CDR1 SGDLS, CDR2 YYNGEE. The CDR3 has 15 amino acids. This CDR3 reads CASSEAWTGINTQYF. The CDR3 DNA reads TGTGCCAGCAGCGAGGCTTGGACAGGCATCAATACGCAGTATTTT.

The chain recombines TRBV5-1 with TRBJ2-5; D ambiguous. Germline V gives CDR1 SGHRS, CDR2 YFSETQ. The CDR3 runs 14 residues. Trimming took off 0 bases at V and 1 base at J, with 7 bases between the two ends. The CDR3 sequence: CASSLVGRQETQYF. The CDR3, as DNA: TGCGCCAGCAGCTTGGTGGGCCGCCAAGAGACCCAGTACTTC.

This chain uses TRBV28 with TRBJ1-4; possibly TRBD1 for D (5 bases). Germline assignment: CDR1 MDHEN and CDR2 SYDVKM. V dropped 8 bases and J dropped 6 bases, with 13 bases sitting between them. The CDR3 runs 13 residues. The CDR3 region is CASLRTSDEKLFF. Written as DNA, the CDR3 is TGTGCCAGCCTCAGGACATCGGATGAAAAACTGTTTTTT.

The chain is built from TRBV5-5 and TRBJ1-1, with D maybe TRBD1 (5 bases). Germline lookup yields CDR1 SGHKS and CDR2 YYEKEE (reference sequence). Between the trimmed V and J ends, which lost 0 bases and 5 bases, there was a span of 8 bases. This CDR3 comprises 13 residues. Here the CDR3 DNA reads TGTGCCAGCAGCTTGGTGGCAGGGACTGAAGCTTTCTTT. Protein: CASSLVAGTEAFF. The complete variable domain, with remaining parts taken from reference TRBV5-5 and TRBJ1-1, reads DAGVTQSPTHLIKTRGQQVTLRCSPISGHKSVSWYQQVLGQGPQFIFQYYEKEERGRGNFPDRFSARQFPNYSSELNVNALLLGDSALYLCASSLVAGTEAFFGQGTRLTVV.

V is TRBV19 and J is TRBJ1-2; no definite D call. The CDR3 is made up of 15 amino acids. Germline V lookup: CDR1 LNHDA, CDR2 SQIVND (reference sequence). Between the trimmed V and J ends, which lost 5 bases and 4 bases, there was a span of 17 bases. In DNA, the CDR3 is TGTGCCAGTAGTCCACGCCCCGCAGCGATCTATGGCTACACCTTC. Amino acids: CASSPRPAAIYGYTF.

This sequence joins TRBV28 and TRBJ2-7; D remains ambiguous. Germline loops: CDR1 MDHEN, CDR2 SYDVKM. This CDR3 is 13 amino acids long. The germline V and J ends were trimmed by 10 bases and 0 bases, with 13 bases remaining between them. This chain's CDR3 is CATLGSSSYEQYF. DNA of the CDR3: TGTGCCACCCTCGGTAGCAGCTCCTACGAGCAGTACTTC.

This rearrangement joins TRBV5-1 to TRBJ2-5, with no clear D. The CDR3 contains 15 residues. V shed 2 bases and J shed 5 bases, with 16 bases lying between them. Germline V CDR1 and CDR2: SGHRS, YFSETQ. The DNA of the CDR3 is TGCGCCAGCAGCTTTACTTCGGCCCGGCGGGAGACCCAGTACTTC. Encoded protein: CASSFTSARRETQYF.

The rearrangement links TRBV28 to TRBJ1-3; perhaps TRBD1 as D (5 bases). The CDR3 sequence is 15 residues long. V was trimmed by 5 bases and J by 5 bases, leaving 16 bases between them. Germline V CDR1 and CDR2: MDHEN, SYDVKM. This chain's CDR3 is CASSPTLDNRNTIYF. The CDR3, as DNA: TGTGCCAGCAGTCCTACCCTGGACAACCGAAACACCATATATTTT.

This clone was recorded a few times. The chain recombines TRBV7-9 with TRBJ1-1; D is ambiguous. The V gene lost 1 base and the J gene lost 0 bases, with 6 bases spanning the gap. There are 14 residues in the CDR3. Germline CDR1 SEHNR, CDR2 FQNEAQ (reference sequence). Here the CDR3 DNA reads TGTGCCAGCAGCTTAGGGCTTATGAACACTGAAGCTTTCTTT. Amino acids: CASSLGLMNTEAFF.

V gene TRBV4-1 combines with J gene TRBJ2-3; 9 positions match TRBD2. This CDR3 contains 18 residues. The V segment lost 3 bases and the J segment 6 bases; nucleotides outside the gene matches: 16. Germline CDR1 MGHRA, CDR2 YSYEKL. Here the CDR3 DNA reads TGCGCCAGCAGCCACCGGCATTTAGCGGGAGCTGGGCCGGATACGCAGTATTTT. Protein: CASSHRHLAGAGPDTQYF.

The V gene is TRBV7-9, the J gene TRBJ2-1; 10 nucleotides align to TRBD2. Germline assignment: CDR1 SEHNR and CDR2 FQNEAQ (reference sequence). Trimming took 6 bases from V and 2 from J; bases not matched to a gene: 7. CDR3 length: 16 amino acids. The CDR3 DNA reads TGTGCCAGCAGTCCTTTTACTAGCGGGACCTACAATGAGCAGTTCTTC. Translated, it gives CASSPFTSGTYNEQFF.

The chain combines TRBV6-6 with TRBJ2-7, with 9 positions matching TRBD2. Trimming cost V 2 bases and J 2 bases; bases outside gene matches: 4. In germline, CDR1 is MNHNY, CDR2 SVGAGI (reference sequence). The CDR3 loop spans 15 amino acids. The CDR3 region has the DNA TGTGCCAGCAGTTACGGGCTAGCGGGAACCTACGAGCAGTACTTC. It translates to CASSYGLAGTYEQYF.

The gene calls are TRBV28 and TRBJ2-5; 12 nucleotides agree with TRBD2. This CDR3 contains 16 residues. From germline, CDR1 is MDHEN and CDR2 SYDVKM. J lost 4 bases, V lost 3 bases, and 6 bases had no gene match. The CDR3 spells CASSFAGGLAGETQYF. CDR3 in DNA: TGTGCCAGCAGTTTTGCTGGGGGACTAGCGGGAGAGACCCAGTACTTC. The whole variable domain, filled in from reference TRBV28 and TRBJ2-5, reads DVKVTQSSRYLVKRTGEKVFLECVQDMDHENMFWYRQDPGLGLRLIYFSYDVKMKEKGDIPEGYSVSREKKERFSLILESASTNQTSMYLCASSFAGGLAGETQYFGPGTRLLVL.

The rearrangement links TRBV29-1 to TRBJ2-3; D is unresolved. The CDR3 sequence is 15 residues long. The V end lost 3 bases, the J end lost 2 bases, and 15 bases lay between the germline ends. Germline V lookup: CDR1 SQVTM, CDR2 ANQGSEA. CDR3: CSVDRGINPTDTQYF. The CDR3 bases are TGCAGCGTTGATCGCGGCATAAATCCCACAGATACGCAGTATTTT.

CDR3 loop: CASSFQGVNYGYTF. In DNA form, the CDR3 reads TGTGCCAGCAGCTTTCAGGGGGTTAACTATGGCTACACCTTC. The rearrangement joins TRBV28 to TRBJ1-2; TRBD1 matches at 7 bases. Germline V CDR1 and CDR2: MDHEN, SYDVKM. Trimming took 6 bases from V and 1 from J; bases not matched to a gene: 5. The CDR3 has 14 amino acids.

This clone has just one count. The gene calls are TRBV6-5 and TRBJ1-5, with 9 bases fitting TRBD1. Germline lookup yields CDR1 MNHEY and CDR2 SVGAGI. This CDR3 is built from 15 residues. V lost 5 bases and J lost 6; bases outside the gene matches: 8. CDR3 protein: CASSPDTGGSQPQHF. The DNA for the CDR3 is TGTGCCAGCAGTCCAGACACAGGGGGCAGTCAGCCCCAGCATTTT.

Turning to this clone: Other DNA sequences in this specimen translate into the identical CDR3. The V call is TRBV7-2, the J call TRBJ2-7, with 9 bases that match TRBD2. CDR3 length equals 15 residues. Germline lookup yields CDR1 SGHTA and CDR2 FQGNSA. Trimming at V came to 5 bases and at J to 2 bases, leaving 7 bases not matched to a gene. The CDR3 spells CASSRRASGTYEQYF. As DNA, the CDR3 is TGTGCCAGCAGCCGAAGGGCTAGCGGGACCTACGAGCAGTACTTC.